The 18 T cell receptor beta chains reported below all come from one sample, sequenced in a study of cytomegalovirus exposure and HLA in healthy donors. The PCR made use of 60 Vbeta and 13 Jbeta primers. Generated by immunoSEQ multiplex PCR, the TCRdb table keeps only in-frame clones and is missing some. This table has about 70,000 clones, about 67% appearing once. Specimen: PBMCs. The receptors shown here come from a human donor in good health.

This clone was found a few times. This chain uses TRBV4-1 with TRBJ2-6, with a possible D match to TRBD1 (5 bases). The V gene lost 3 bases and the J gene lost 2 bases, with 14 bases spanning the gap. The CDR3 runs to 17 residues. Per the germline V gene, CDR1 is MGHRA and CDR2 is YSYEKL. The chain's CDR3 is CASSHFVQGTGANVLTF. CDR3 DNA sequence: TGCGCCAGCAGCCATTTTGTCCAGGGTACTGGGGCCAACGTCCTGACTTTC.

The chain couples TRBV29-1 to TRBJ2-3; TRBD1 aligns across 7 bases. There are 14 residues in the CDR3. The germline V gene encodes CDR1 SQVTM and CDR2 ANQGSEA. V shed 7 bases, J shed 2 bases, and the junction held 9 bases outside the gene matches. In DNA, the CDR3 is TGCAGCGCTAACAGGGGACCTGACACAGATACGCAGTATTTT. Translation: CSANRGPDTDTQYF.

The chain has TRBV9 and TRBJ2-1, with a tentative D call TRBD1 (5 bases). Trimming cost V 0 bases and J 10 bases, with 11 bases left between them. CDR1 is SGDLS, CDR2 YYNGEE, per germline. This CDR3 is 13 amino acids long. The CDR3 DNA follows: TGTGCCAGCAGCGTAGGCTCTGGGGCAGAGCAGTTCTTC. Translation gives CASSVGSGAEQFF.

The chain carries TRBV6-6 and TRBJ1-5, with D hard to call. V lost 3 bases and J 0 bases, leaving 6 bases between the germline ends. This CDR3 has 14 amino acids. Germline CDR1 MNHNY, CDR2 SVGAGI (reference sequence). The DNA for the CDR3 is TGTGCCAGCAGTTATAAAAATAGCAATCAGCCCCAGCATTTT. It yields the protein CASSYKNSNQPQHF.

With respect to this clone: Other DNA sequences within the sample encode an identical CDR3. The V gene is TRBV30, the J gene TRBJ2-3; a possible D gene is TRBD1 (5 bases). Germline assignment: CDR1 GTSNPN and CDR2 SVGIG (reference sequence). V lost 0 bases and J 3 bases, leaving 7 bases between the germline ends. The length of the CDR3 is 13 residues. Here the CDR3 DNA reads TGTGCCTGGAGTGTGCAGGGAACAGATACGCAGTATTTT. This encodes CAWSVQGTDTQYF.

This chain joins TRBV9 and TRBJ2-3, with D possibly being TRBD2 (7 bases). The CDR3 is 16 residues long. Germline CDR1 is SGDLS and CDR2 is YYNGEE. V lost 0 bases, J lost 5 bases, and 16 bases lay in between. The CDR3 coding sequence is TGTGCCAGCAGCGTAGGCGGGGGCGGGTCGAGAGATACGCAGTATTTT. Its translation is CASSVGGGGSRDTQYF.

The chain employs TRBV7-8 and TRBJ2-3; tentative D call: TRBD1 (5 bases). CDR1 is SGHVS and CDR2 is FQNEAQ in the germline V gene. This CDR3 is 15 amino acids long. The ends were cut back, 3 bases at V and 3 bases at J, with 13 bases in the middle. The CDR3 DNA is TGTGCCAGCAGCTTTCTGGCAGGGAAAACAGATACGCAGTATTTT. This gives the protein CASSFLAGKTDTQYF. Full variable domain (rest looked up from reference TRBV7-8 and TRBJ2-3): GAGVSQSPRYKVAKRGQDVALRCDPISGHVSLFWYQQALGQGPEFLTYFQNEAQLDKSGLPSDRFFAERPEGSVSTLKIQRTQQEDSAVYLCASSFLAGKTDTQYFGPGTRLTVL.

CDR3 nucleotide sequence: TGTGCCAGCAGCGTAGGAGGGCGGGAGCAGACCCAGTACTTC. This encodes CASSVGGREQTQYF. V usage is TRBV9 and J usage is TRBJ2-5; 7 bases line up with TRBD2. The V segment lost 0 bases and the J segment 6 bases; nucleotides outside the gene matches: 5. The length of the CDR3 is 14 residues. CDR1 is SGDLS and CDR2 is YYNGEE in the germline V gene.

In nucleotides, the CDR3 is TGTGCCATCAGTGAGTCGTCAGGGCCCCCACGAGGCTACAACGTCCTGACTTTC. Its protein is CAISESSGPPRGYNVLTF. The chain joins TRBV10-3 to TRBJ2-6; D may be TRBD1 (5 bases). In germline, CDR1 is ENHRY, CDR2 SYGVKD. V was trimmed by 0 bases and J by 9 bases, leaving 21 bases between them. The CDR3 has 18 amino acids.

The CDR3 loop is CAWSVLSGVWTEAFF. The CDR3 DNA follows: TGTGCCTGGAGTGTACTTTCCGGGGTGTGGACTGAAGCTTTCTTT. This chain links TRBV30 with TRBJ1-1; D gene ambiguous. In germline, CDR1 is GTSNPN, CDR2 SVGIG (reference sequence). The V and J ends lost 0 bases and 5 bases respectively, with 16 bases between them. The CDR3 has 15 amino acids.

This clone was picked up a small number of times. The chain combines TRBV27 with TRBJ1-2; D possibly corresponds to TRBD1 (6 bases). The CDR3 consists of 17 residues. The germline V gene has CDR1 MNHEY and CDR2 SMNVEV (reference sequence). V was clipped by 5 bases and J by 11 bases, with 30 bases between them. The CDR3 loop is CASSTREQGFFEGSYTF. CDR3 nucleotide sequence: TGTGCCAGCAGTACTCGGGAACAGGGCTTTTTTGAAGGATCTTACACCTTC.

The rearrangement links TRBV7-2 to TRBJ2-7, with 9 positions matching TRBD2. The germline gives CDR1 SGHTA, CDR2 FQGNSA. After removal of 2 bases from V and 6 bases from J, the junction contained 5 bases not matched to a gene. This CDR3 region has 14 residues. CDR3 protein: CASSLRAGGGEQYF. Written as DNA, the CDR3 is TGTGCCAGCAGCTTAAGAGCGGGAGGAGGCGAGCAGTACTTC.

The chain combines TRBV13 with TRBJ2-7; a possible D gene is TRBD1 (6 bases). Trimming shortened V by 4 bases and J by 2 bases, and 18 bases separated the two germline ends. CDR1 PRHDT and CDR2 FYEKMQ come from the germline V gene (reference sequence). This CDR3 has 16 amino acids. The CDR3 DNA reads as TGTGCCAGCAGCTCCACGTTGACAGGTTCCACCTACGAGCAGTACTTC. It is translated as CASSSTLTGSTYEQYF.

The rearrangement links TRBV6-5 to TRBJ2-7, with 10 nucleotides matching TRBD1. The CDR3 extends over 15 amino acids. With 5 bases clipped from V and 5 bases from J, the junction kept 9 bases outside the gene matches. Germline CDR1 reads MNHEY; CDR2 reads SVGAGI. The CDR3: CASSPPTGGHNEQYF. DNA for the CDR3: TGTGCCAGCAGTCCCCCGACAGGGGGCCACAACGAGCAGTACTTC.

V usage is TRBV4-2 and J usage is TRBJ1-2; 8 bases map to TRBD1. The length of the CDR3 is 15 residues. CDR1 LGHNA and CDR2 YNFKEQ come from the germline V gene. With V trimmed by 5 bases and J by 2 bases, 7 bases remained unmatched. The CDR3 coding sequence is TGTGCCAGCAGCTTTACGACAGGGGACAACTATGGCTACACCTTC. This sequence encodes CASSFTTGDNYGYTF.

The chain carries TRBV6-5 and TRBJ1-2, with TRBD1 as a possible D gene (6 bases). Trimming removed 0 bases from V and 1 base from J, with 9 bases in between. The CDR3 has 15 residues. In germline, CDR1 is MNHEY, CDR2 SVGAGI. In nucleotides, the CDR3 is TGTGCCAGCAGTTACTCCACAGGGAGTAACTATGGCTACACCTTC. Translated, it gives CASSYSTGSNYGYTF.

This chain links TRBV6-1 with TRBJ2-3; D perhaps matches TRBD1 (5 bases). The CDR3 is made up of 16 amino acids. Trimming took off 2 bases at V and 1 base at J, with 13 bases between the two ends. Germline assignment: CDR1 MNHNS and CDR2 SASEGT. The CDR3 nucleotides are TGTGCCAGCAGTGAACTTGGACAAGGAGGCACAGATACGCAGTATTTT. Protein product: CASSELGQGGTDTQYF.

CDR3: CASSLDSGEQFF. The CDR3 DNA follows: TGCGCCAGCAGCTTGGACTCAGGTGAGCAGTTCTTC. The chain uses TRBV5-1 and TRBJ2-1; no reliable D call. Germline CDR1 is SGHRS and CDR2 is YFSETQ. CDR3 length: 12 residues. V was cut by 0 bases and J by 9 bases, with 7 bases left in between.